This T cell receptor (beta chain) came from a study of patients and donors after allogeneic stem cell transplantation. Deletions cut 5 bases from V and 4 bases from J, with 20 bases between. The CDR3 has 16 amino acids. The germline CDR1 and CDR2 sequences are MDHEN and SYDVKM. MiXCR was run by TCRdb on the RT-PCR reads, yielding one entry per CDR3 protein. The data hold hundreds of thousands of distinct CDR3 sequences, with roughly 16% observed a single time. The sequenced sample was blood, either unsorted or a sorted T cell fraction (not recorded which). The clonotype was recovered from a human donor who was either an allogeneic HSCT recipient or a stem cell or donor lymphocyte infusion donor (not recorded which). It is not recorded whose cells these are; they may come from a transplant donor. The chain is built from TRBV28 and TRBJ2-5, with TRBD2 as a possible D gene (6 bases). The CDR3 sequence is CASSHPGLPGRETQYF. DNA of the CDR3: TGTGCCAGCAGTCACCCCGGACTCCCCGGGAGAGAGACCCAGTACTTC.